The 11 T cell receptor beta chains below come from one sample, sequenced in a study of blood T cell repertoires in COVID-19. Sequencing was performed with immunoSEQ multiplex PCR; in TCRdb, only in-frame clones are kept and a portion is missing. The sample holds about 170,000 clones, approximately 86% seen once. Sequenced material: peripheral blood. The source is an elderly woman with active or convalescent COVID-19.

The chain joins TRBV6-1 to TRBJ2-7, with D possibly being TRBD2 (7 bases). The CDR3 covers 15 residues. Trimming stripped 1 base from V and 5 bases from J, with 15 bases between. The germline gives CDR1 MNHNS, CDR2 SASEGT. The CDR3 is CASSEGGGRSDEQYF. The DNA for the CDR3 is TGTGCCAGCAGTGAAGGGGGGGGGCGGTCGGACGAGCAGTACTTC.

The V call is TRBV7-6, the J call TRBJ2-2; 7 bases line up with TRBD1. Germline V lookup: CDR1 SGHVS, CDR2 FNYEAQ. The CDR3 consists of 14 residues. V trimming: 5 bases; J trimming: 4 bases; junction bases outside the gene matches: 4. CDR3 residues: CASSPRTGTGELFF. In DNA, the CDR3 is TGTGCCAGCAGCCCTCGGACAGGCACCGGGGAGCTGTTTTTT.

Written as DNA, the CDR3 is TGTGCCAGAAGCATCAGGACTAGCGGGAGGGAAGCCTACGAGCAGTACTTC. Translated: CARSIRTSGREAYEQYF. V usage is TRBV7-5 and J usage is TRBJ2-7; the table's D gene call, TRBD2, was not cross checked with the DNA. TRBV7-5 is assigned pseudogene status. CDR3 length equals 17 residues.

This chain joins TRBV3-1 (or the pseudogene TRBV3-2) and TRBJ2-3; D is perhaps TRBD2 (5 bases). The CDR3 sequence is 16 residues long. Trimming cost V 4 bases and J 0 bases, with 14 bases left between them. The germline CDR1 and CDR2 sequences are LGHDT and YNNKEL (reference sequence). The CDR3 protein is CASSPTREPSTDTQYF. DNA for the CDR3: TGTGCCAGCAGCCCAACCCGGGAACCTAGCACAGATACGCAGTATTTT.

The chain recombines TRBV27 with TRBJ2-6; possible D gene TRBD2, 7 bases. The V end lost 3 bases, the J end lost 2 bases, and 11 bases lay between the germline ends. The CDR3 is 16 residues long. Germline V gene lookup returns CDR1 MNHEY and CDR2 SMNVEV (reference sequence). The DNA for the CDR3 is TGTGCCAGCAGTTTTGGGGGGGGCGCTGGGGCCAACGTCCTGACTTTC. Amino acids: CASSFGGGAGANVLTF.

The chain couples TRBV5-1 to TRBJ2-2; 10 bases match TRBD1. The CDR3 covers 15 residues. Germline loops: CDR1 SGHRS, CDR2 YFSETQ. With V trimmed by 4 bases and J by 6 bases, 6 bases remained unmatched. The CDR3 sequence: CASSHRDRGAGELFF. The CDR3 bases are TGCGCCAGCAGCCACCGGGACAGGGGTGCCGGGGAGCTGTTTTTT.

This chain uses TRBV6-5 with TRBJ2-7; the D gene is possibly TRBD1 (7 bases). The V gene's germline CDR1 is MNHEY and CDR2 SVGAGI. V was trimmed by 6 bases and J by 1 base, leaving 13 bases between them. This CDR3 region has 14 residues. The CDR3 DNA follows: TGTGCCAGCAGGGAGGGACAGAGATCCTACGAGCAGTACTTC. Translation gives CASREGQRSYEQYF.

V is TRBV6-5 and J is TRBJ2-7; D is uncertain. Per the germline V gene, CDR1 is MNHEY and CDR2 is SVGAGI. Between the trimmed V and J ends, which lost 0 bases and 7 bases, there was a span of 4 bases. The CDR3 totals 11 residues. CDR3 DNA sequence: TGTGCCAGCAGTTACTCGACTGAGCAGTACTTC. Translating it yields CASSYSTEQYF.

This clone was seen a few times. The chain carries TRBV6-5 and TRBJ2-7; the D gene is possibly TRBD1 (6 bases). V was cut by 6 bases and J by 3 bases, with 12 bases left in between. The CDR3 totals 13 residues. CDR1 and CDR2 (germline): MNHEY, SVGAGI. The CDR3, as DNA: TGTGCCAGCAGGATGACAGGAAACTACGAGCAGTACTTC. Its translation is CASRMTGNYEQYF.

V and J are TRBV2 and TRBJ2-2; 7 nucleotides line up with TRBD1. V lost 4 bases, J lost 3 bases, and 2 bases stayed unmatched. The CDR3 has 14 residues. CDR1 is SNHLY and CDR2 is FYNNEI in the germline V gene. CDR3 region: CASSGTGYTGELFF. CDR3 DNA: TGTGCCAGCAGTGGGACAGGCTACACCGGGGAGCTGTTTTTT.

The rearrangement links TRBV19 to TRBJ2-3; 15 bases are a match to TRBD2. Trimming removed 8 bases from V and 4 bases from J; junction bases left unmatched: 4. Germline CDR1 reads LNHDA; CDR2 reads SQIVND (reference sequence). This CDR3 spans 15 amino acids. CDR3: CASGLAGGFSDTQYF. CDR3 in DNA: TGTGCCAGTGGACTAGCGGGAGGGTTTTCAGATACGCAGTATTTT.